The 20 T cell receptor beta chains presented below share a single source sample, sequenced in a study of cytomegalovirus exposure and HLA in healthy donors. PCR employed 60 Vbeta and 13 Jbeta primers. Sequencing used immunoSEQ multiplex PCR; TCRdb keeps in-frame clones, though not all of them. The sample comprises about 120,000 clones, about 80% of which are singletons, and 12% rests with the top ten. Sample: PBMCs. All receptors come from a woman between 40 and 55 years old in good health and CMV-seropositive.

This clone was counted between two and nine times. In DNA, the CDR3 is TGTGCCAGCAGTGACGGGAGCACCATATATTTT. Residues: CASSDGSTIYF. The gene calls are TRBV6-4 and TRBJ1-3, with D uncertain. There are 11 residues in the CDR3. Looked up from germline, CDR1 is MRHNA and CDR2 is SNTAGT. Trimming removed 2 bases from V and 9 bases from J, with 5 bases in between.

The chain uses TRBV2 and TRBJ1-2; 7 bases line up with TRBD1. V lost 7 bases and J lost 2; bases outside the gene matches: 10. This CDR3 is 15 amino acids long. Germline lookup yields CDR1 SNHLY and CDR2 FYNNEI. The CDR3 nucleotides read TGTGCCAGCACCCGAACCTGGACAGGAAACTATGGCTACACCTTC. Translated: CASTRTWTGNYGYTF.

This clone was detected a few times. V gene TRBV6-1 combines with J gene TRBJ2-1, with 7 positions matching TRBD2. Trimming cost V 7 bases and J 4 bases; bases outside gene matches: 7. This CDR3 comprises 14 residues. CDR1 is MNHNS and CDR2 is SASEGT in the germline V gene. DNA of the CDR3: TGTGCCAGCACATCTAGCGGCGATTACAATGAGCAGTTCTTC. It is translated as CASTSSGDYNEQFF.

The rearrangement links TRBV19 to TRBJ1-1, with TRBD1 as a possible D gene (6 bases). CDR3 size: 22 residues. V lost 6 bases to trimming and J lost 1 base, with 36 bases between them. CDR1 and CDR2 (germline): LNHDA, SQIVND (reference sequence). The CDR3 DNA follows: TGTGCCAGTAGCACCTCTTATCCCCCCTTGTCACAGGGTCTATGGCGGAACACTGAAGCTTTCTTT. This sequence encodes CASSTSYPPLSQGLWRNTEAFF.

This chain joins TRBV11-2 and TRBJ1-1; tentatively, D is TRBD1 (5 bases). V was clipped by 2 bases and J by 0 bases, with 13 bases between them. This CDR3 contains 16 residues. CDR1 and CDR2 (germline): SGHAT, FQNNGV. CDR3 residues: CASSLWTSTLNTEAFF. The CDR3 nucleotides are TGTGCCAGCAGCTTATGGACATCGACTCTGAACACTGAAGCTTTCTTT.

This clone was observed a few times. The CDR3 sequence: CAIREGQGLSSGANVLTF. CDR3 in DNA: TGTGCCATCAGGGAAGGACAGGGGCTAAGCTCTGGGGCCAACGTCCTGACTTTC. This chain uses TRBV10-3 with TRBJ2-6; TRBD1 matches at 9 bases. V was clipped by 6 bases and J by 0 bases; unmatched bases: 9. This CDR3 has 18 amino acids. Germline CDR1 ENHRY, CDR2 SYGVKD.

This clone was seen a handful of times. One junction end does not reproduce the germline sequence, and a read error may be involved. This chain connects TRBV30 to TRBJ1-2; 10 nucleotides match TRBD1. The germline gives CDR1 GTSNPN, CDR2 SVGIG (reference sequence). The CDR3 runs 12 residues. CDR3 in amino acids: CASGQGTRGYPF. CDR3 bases: TGTGCTTCGGGACAGGGGACCCGTGGCTACCCCTTC.

CDR3 DNA sequence: TGTGCCAGCAAATTGGCGACAGGCTCGAACACTGAAGCTTTCTTT. Its translation: CASKLATGSNTEAFF. The chain links TRBV6-5 to TRBJ1-1; tentatively, D is TRBD1 (6 bases). The CDR3 is made up of 15 amino acids. V lost 7 bases and J lost 1, with 16 bases in between. CDR1 and CDR2 (germline): MNHEY, SVGAGI.

V is TRBV6-1 and J is TRBJ1-4; D remains unclear. The CDR3 consists of 16 residues. Trimming stripped 1 base from V and 8 bases from J, with 17 bases between. From germline, CDR1 is MNHNS and CDR2 SASEGT. As DNA, the CDR3 is TGTGCCAGCAGTGAAGGTTTTAGGACGGGGAAAGAAAAACTGTTTTTT. It codes for CASSEGFRTGKEKLFF.

This clone was found a few times. Here the CDR3 reads CASNRQVNTEAFF. CDR3 nucleotide sequence: TGTGCCAGCAACAGACAGGTCAACACTGAAGCTTTCTTT. This chain uses TRBV5-8 with TRBJ1-1; D perhaps matches TRBD1 (6 bases). Per the germline V gene, CDR1 is SGHTS and CDR2 is YDEGEE. V lost 6 bases, J lost 2 bases, and 11 bases lay in between. CDR3 length: 13 residues.

The V call is TRBV4-1, the J call TRBJ2-7; TRBD1 might be the D (6 bases). V was shortened by 0 bases and J by 2 bases, with 17 bases between the two germline ends. Germline CDR1 and CDR2: MGHRA and YSYEKL. CDR3 size: 17 residues. CDR3 DNA: TGCGCCAGCAGCCAAGATCGGCGGACAGCTATTACCTACGAGCAGTACTTC. It specifies CASSQDRRTAITYEQYF.

This clone has just a few counts. The chain joins TRBV5-1 to TRBJ2-3; TRBD1 agrees at 7 bases. The ends lost 4 bases at V and 4 bases at J; junction bases unmatched: 3. Germline V gene sequence: CDR1 SGHRS, CDR2 YFSETQ. This CDR3 has 13 residues. CDR3 sequence: CASSTGAADTQYF. The CDR3 region has the DNA TGCGCCAGCAGCACAGGGGCGGCAGATACGCAGTATTTT.

The rearrangement joins TRBV14 to TRBJ2-7; 8 bases align to TRBD2. The CDR3 consists of 15 residues. V dropped 5 bases and J dropped 4; count of bases not matched to a gene: 10. Germline V CDR1 and CDR2: SGHDN, FVKESK. CDR3 in DNA: TGTGCCAGCAGCAGTTCCCGGCGGGGGGCTTACGAGCAGTACTTC. This codes for CASSSSRRGAYEQYF.

This sequence joins TRBV18 and TRBJ1-5, with D hard to call. This CDR3 comprises 14 residues. In germline, CDR1 is KGHSH, CDR2 LQKENI. V gave up 7 bases and J gave up 0 bases, with 10 bases separating them. The CDR3 loop is CASWPGTSNQPQHF. The CDR3 nucleotides read TGTGCCAGCTGGCCGGGAACTAGCAATCAGCCCCAGCATTTT.

This rearrangement joins TRBV7-6 to TRBJ1-4; no firm D call. Looked up from germline, CDR1 is SGHVS and CDR2 is FNYEAQ. The CDR3 contains 15 residues. Trimming pared 5 bases from V and 1 base from J, leaving 11 bases between. The CDR3 loop is CASSPLRETNEKLFF. The CDR3 region has the DNA TGTGCCAGCAGCCCTTTACGGGAAACTAATGAAAAACTGTTTTTT.

V gene TRBV10-3 combines with J gene TRBJ1-2, with 8 positions matching TRBD1. V was clipped by 4 bases and J by 6 bases; unmatched bases: 7. The CDR3 loop spans 14 amino acids. Germline V gene data show CDR1 as ENHRY and CDR2 as SYGVKD. The CDR3 DNA reads TGTGCCATCAGTGCGCAGGGGGCGGGAAATGGCTACACCTTC. It yields the protein CAISAQGAGNGYTF.

This clone was counted once. This chain links TRBV4-2 with TRBJ2-1; 7 positions match TRBD1. The V and J ends lost 1 base and 7 bases, in that order; junction bases with no gene match: 13. From germline, CDR1 is LGHNA and CDR2 YNFKEQ. The CDR3 has 17 amino acids. The CDR3: CASSQVVRGGLGNEQFF. CDR3 nucleotides: TGTGCCAGCAGCCAAGTTGTCAGAGGGGGCCTCGGGAATGAGCAGTTCTTC.

This rearrangement joins TRBV9 to TRBJ1-5; a weak D match, TRBD1 (5 bases). The CDR3 sequence is 13 residues long. V shed 2 bases and J shed 7 bases, with 10 bases lying between them. Germline CDR1 and CDR2: SGDLS and YYNGEE. The CDR3 coding sequence is TGTGCCAGCAGCGTTCAGGGAGGGCAGCCCCAGCATTTT. It yields the protein CASSVQGGQPQHF.

This sequence joins TRBV19 and TRBJ2-3; D is unclear. Germline V lookup: CDR1 LNHDA, CDR2 SQIVND (reference sequence). This CDR3 comprises 15 residues. Here the CDR3 reads CAASLRFVDTDTQYF. DNA for the CDR3: TGTGCGGCTTCCCTCAGATTCGTTGACACAGATACGCAGTATTTT.

This clone was seen only a few times. The chain links TRBV6-5 to TRBJ1-1; 7 nucleotides line up with TRBD1. J gave up 2 bases and V 7 bases, and 7 bases lay outside the gene matches. CDR1 MNHEY and CDR2 SVGAGI come from the germline V gene. The length of the CDR3 is 14 residues. The CDR3: CASKGAGLNTEAFF. CDR3 bases: TGTGCCAGCAAGGGGGCAGGGCTAAACACTGAAGCTTTCTTT.